The clone carrying this TCR beta chain showed up many times. This sample is part of a study of neurological immune-mediated disorders. 5'RACE with 10-nucleotide random UMIs generated the cDNA. Every sequencing run returned over 190 million TCR-beta sequences, which were derived from 15-18 subjects. Via MiXCR, TCRdb re-called the 5' RACE reads, giving one row per CDR3 protein. The sample carries under 20,000 distinct CDR3 sequences, roughly 29% recorded once. The unsorted libraries were produced from 2 million PBMCs held at -80 C. There are 16 residues in the CDR3. Germline-derived CDR1 and CDR2 are SGHRS and YFSETQ. With 4 bases clipped from V and 2 bases from J, the junction kept 6 bases outside the gene matches.

The specimen was PBMCs. The V gene is TRBV5-1, the J gene TRBJ2-2, with TRBD1 identical over 9 bases. The clonotype comes from a man in his fifties with HTLV-1-associated myelopathy (HAM/TSP). The CDR3 bases are TGCGCCAGCAGCCAGGGACAGGGAATTAACACCGGGGAGCTGTTTTTT. Translated, it gives CASSQGQGINTGELFF.